The 10 T cell receptor beta chains reported below all come from one sample, sequenced in a study of blood T cell repertoires in COVID-19 (dated by TCRdb to about 2020). The library was produced with the immunoSEQ multiplex PCR assay. TCRdb retrieved this table from immuneACCESS and kept in-frame rearrangements only. Not all clones are present; in checked studies, unresolved V genes account for under half, and no reason is known for the remainder. The sample includes around 160,000 clones, with about 89% observed a single time. The biggest ten clones account for approximately 2.9% of the sample. The sequenced sample consisted of peripheral blood. These TCRs come from a man between 60 and 75 years old with acute or convalescent COVID-19.

The chain's CDR3 is CSVEGGPGEVVNEQFF. The DNA of the CDR3 is TGCAGCGTTGAAGGCGGGCCAGGGGAAGTTGTTAATGAGCAGTTCTTC. The chain couples TRBV29-1 to TRBJ2-1; D is possibly TRBD1 (6 bases). The ends were cut back, 1 base at V and 7 bases at J, with 20 bases in the middle. Per germline, CDR1 SQVTM and CDR2 ANQGSEA. The CDR3 runs to 16 residues.

The chain joins TRBV3-1 (or the pseudogene TRBV3-2) to TRBJ2-1; TRBD1 is a possible D gene (6 bases). With 3 bases removed from V and 8 bases from J, the gap between germline ends came to 14 bases. Germline V gene lookup returns CDR1 LGHDT and CDR2 YNNKEL (reference sequence). There are 14 residues in the CDR3. The chain's CDR3 is CASSQVIGGHEQFF. In DNA form, the CDR3 reads TGTGCCAGCAGCCAGGTTATTGGGGGCCATGAGCAGTTCTTC.

This sequence joins TRBV27 and TRBJ1-5, with TRBD1 matching over 7 bases. V shed 10 bases, J shed 3 bases, and the junction held 12 bases outside the gene matches. CDR1 is MNHEY and CDR2 is SMNVEV in the germline V gene (reference sequence). This CDR3 comprises 15 residues. CDR3 nucleotides: TGTGCCACCAAAGAGGGACAGAGGATCAATCAGCCCCAGCATTTT. It is translated as CATKEGQRINQPQHF.

The chain joins TRBV5-8 to TRBJ2-2; 8 nucleotides align to TRBD1. V lost 3 bases and J lost 4; bases outside the gene matches: 8. Germline lookup yields CDR1 SGHTS and CDR2 YDEGEE. CDR3 length: 16 amino acids. For the CDR3, the DNA is TGTGCCAGCAGCTCTGGAGCGACAGGGGCCACCGGGGAGCTGTTTTTT. Translating it yields CASSSGATGATGELFF.

The V and J genes are TRBV4-1 and TRBJ1-4; 8 bases line up with TRBD1. Trimming at V came to 2 bases and at J to 8 bases, leaving 4 bases not matched to a gene. The CDR3 consists of 14 residues. Germline V gene data show CDR1 as MGHRA and CDR2 as YSYEKL. The CDR3 here is CASSQQGAGEKLFF. The CDR3 DNA is TGCGCCAGCAGCCAACAGGGGGCTGGAGAAAAACTGTTTTTT.

CDR3 loop: CASSQDPFQPQHF. As DNA, the CDR3 is TGCGCCAGCAGCCAAGACCCCTTCCAGCCCCAGCATTTT. The chain has TRBV4-1 and TRBJ1-5; D remains ambiguous. This CDR3 is 13 amino acids long. The germline V gene has CDR1 MGHRA and CDR2 YSYEKL. V lost 0 bases and J 7 bases, leaving 7 bases between the germline ends.

This rearrangement joins TRBV7-8 to TRBJ1-1; no reliable D call. This CDR3 spans 13 amino acids. Germline V CDR1 and CDR2: SGHVS, FQNEAQ. Trimming shortened V by 3 bases and J by 7 bases, and 12 bases separated the two germline ends. DNA for the CDR3: TGTGCCAGCAGCTTCTTTTTGCCCGGTGAAGCTTTCTTT. It encodes CASSFFLPGEAFF.

The chain couples TRBV12-3 or TRBV12-4 to TRBJ1-2; 8 nucleotides align to TRBD1. Trimming at V came to 5 bases and at J to 4 bases, leaving 3 bases not matched to a gene. CDR3 length: 13 residues. The CDR3 spells CASSLQGAYGYTF. As DNA, the CDR3 is TGTGCCAGCAGTCTTCAGGGGGCCTATGGCTACACCTTC.

The chain uses TRBV11-2 and TRBJ2-1; no definite D call. Trimming stripped 5 bases from V and 10 bases from J, with 18 bases between. The CDR3 extends over 14 amino acids. CDR1 is SGHAT and CDR2 is FQNNGV in the germline V gene. CDR3 DNA: TGTGCCAGCAGCCTTAGCAATTCGATGCGGGAGCAGTTCTTC. Translation: CASSLSNSMREQFF.

CDR3 sequence (DNA): TGTGCCAGCAGCGTAGCTGAGCAGGGGGCGATAGGAAACACCATATATTTT. This codes for CASSVAEQGAIGNTIYF. This chain connects TRBV9 to TRBJ1-3; TRBD1 matches 8 bases. The V segment lost 0 bases and the J segment 4 bases; nucleotides outside the gene matches: 9. The CDR3 has 17 residues. In germline, CDR1 is SGDLS, CDR2 YYNGEE.